The 32 T cell receptor beta chains listed next were all sequenced from one sample in a study of T-cell memory formation after mild COVID-19. MiXCR was run by TCRdb on the 5' RACE reads, yielding one entry per CDR3 protein. The data show 250,000 to 350,000 distinct CDR3 sequences, 15% to 20% seen once. What was sequenced was PBMCs or a T cell subset sorted from them (not recorded which). These TCRs come from a man aged 18 to 29 who had mild COVID-19 (a few samples of this study predate the infection). Cell type and time point are not known.

The CDR3 nucleotides read TGTGCCAGCAGCCAAGGCCCGTTTGATACGCAGTATTTT. Encoded protein: CASSQGPFDTQYF. This chain joins TRBV3-1 and TRBJ2-3, with D unresolved. The CDR3 has 13 residues. V gave up 1 base and J gave up 6 bases, with 8 bases separating them. Germline values: CDR1 LGHDT, CDR2 YNNKEL (reference sequence).

The table lists this clonotype with many counts. This rearrangement joins TRBV5-1 to TRBJ1-2; TRBD1 is a possible D gene (6 bases). Germline values: CDR1 SGHRS, CDR2 YFSETQ. The CDR3 length is 15 residues. V was clipped by 4 bases and J by 7 bases, with 20 bases between them. CDR3 coding DNA: TGCGCCAGCAGCCCCTCCAACAGGGCAGAAAGTGGCTACACCTTC. Translation: CASSPSNRAESGYTF.

The chain joins TRBV29-1 to TRBJ1-2; D not resolved. Deletions cut 4 bases from V and 6 bases from J, with 12 bases between. The CDR3 length is 12 residues. In germline, CDR1 is SQVTM, CDR2 ANQGSEA. CDR3 sequence: CSVASLRDGYTF. CDR3 DNA: TGCAGCGTTGCTTCACTTAGGGATGGCTACACCTTC. The whole variable domain, filled in from reference TRBV29-1 and TRBJ1-2, reads SAVISQKPSRDICQRGTSLTIQCQVDSQVTMMFWYRQQPGQSLTLIATANQGSEATYESGFVIDKFPISRPNLTFSTLTVSNMSPEDSSIYLCSVASLRDGYTFGSGTRLTVV.

This clonotype came up a few times. V gene TRBV3-2 combines with J gene TRBJ1-6. TRBV3-2 is a pseudogene. The CDR3 consists of 18 residues. The CDR3 is CASSRGERRWSDNSPLHF. CDR3 sequence (DNA): TGTGCCAGCAGCCGAGGGGAACGACGCTGGTCGGATAATTCACCCCTCCACTTT.

This chain joins TRBV25-1 and TRBJ2-2; D may be TRBD2 (6 bases). V lost 8 bases, J lost 6 bases, and 13 bases lay in between. Germline values: CDR1 MGHDK, CDR2 SYGVNS. The CDR3 covers 13 residues. CDR3 nucleotide sequence: TGTGCCAGCGGAGGGTTGGGGGCCGGGGAGCTGTTTTTT. Protein product: CASGGLGAGELFF.

The chain uses TRBV7-9 and TRBJ1-1, with 12 bases aligning to TRBD1. Germline V gene data show CDR1 as SEHNR and CDR2 as FQNEAQ (reference sequence). V was clipped by 3 bases and J by 6 bases; unmatched bases: 8. This CDR3 is 16 amino acids long. CDR3 sequence reads: CASSFTGQGAGAEAFF. The CDR3 coding sequence is TGTGCCAGCAGCTTCACGGGACAGGGGGCTGGGGCTGAAGCTTTCTTT.

The gene calls are TRBV5-1 and TRBJ1-1, with unresolved D. CDR3 size: 13 residues. V lost 5 bases and J 4 bases, leaving 12 bases between the germline ends. CDR1 is SGHRS and CDR2 is YFSETQ in the germline V gene. The CDR3 reads CASRSGGSTEAFF. The CDR3 DNA follows: TGCGCCAGCAGATCCGGAGGTTCCACTGAAGCTTTCTTT.

A few counts support this clonotype. J is TRBJ1-1 and V is TRBV4-1, with 10 bases lining up with TRBD1. This CDR3 contains 16 residues. CDR1 and CDR2 from the germline V gene are MGHRA and YSYEKL. V gave up 7 bases and J gave up 11 bases; unmatched junction bases: 19. The CDR3 here is CASTRGQGPKLLAAFF. As DNA, the CDR3 is TGCGCCAGCACCAGGGGACAGGGGCCCAAGTTACTCGCCGCTTTCTTT.

This chain uses TRBV20-1 with TRBJ2-5; D is perhaps TRBD2 (6 bases). Germline values: CDR1 DFQATT, CDR2 SNEGSKA (reference sequence). CDR3 length: 13 residues. Trimming removed 6 bases from V and 3 bases from J, with 14 bases in between. As DNA, the CDR3 is TGCAGTGCCCTTCACCCGGGGGAAGAGACCCAGTACTTC. Translating it yields CSALHPGEETQYF.

This clonotype was recorded a few times. V gene TRBV9 combines with J gene TRBJ2-7; D is ambiguous. Germline V lookup: CDR1 SGDLS, CDR2 YYNGEE. CDR3 length: 14 amino acids. V dropped 4 bases and J dropped 6 bases, with 17 bases sitting between them. As DNA, the CDR3 is TGTGCCAGCAGCCTGGCGGTCGGGCCTACCGAGCAGTACTTC. Translating it yields CASSLAVGPTEQYF.

This clonotype showed up just a few times. The V call is TRBV24-1, the J call TRBJ1-2; weak D call: TRBD1 (6 bases). This CDR3 spans 12 amino acids. Germline CDR1 KGHDR, CDR2 SFDVKD. The germline V and J ends were trimmed by 4 bases and 6 bases, with 8 bases remaining between them. The CDR3 DNA sequence: TGTGCCACCAGTGACTACAGGGATGGCTACACCTTC. It encodes CATSDYRDGYTF.

This clonotype came up a few times. The chain has TRBV7-3 and TRBJ2-5; 8 bases map to TRBD1. The length of the CDR3 is 16 residues. V was clipped by 1 base and J by 4 bases; unmatched bases: 8. Germline V gives CDR1 SGHTA, CDR2 FQGTGA. CDR3: CASSLISGGRGETQYF. The DNA of the CDR3 is TGTGCCAGCAGCTTAATTTCAGGGGGCCGGGGAGAGACCCAGTACTTC.

This clonotype was seen ten or more times. The CDR3 protein is CASSYRDGLKNTEAFF. CDR3 in DNA: TGTGCCAGCAGTTACCGGGACGGGTTGAAGAACACTGAAGCTTTCTTT. The V call is TRBV12-3 or TRBV12-4, the J call TRBJ1-1; weak D call: TRBD1 (5 bases). V lost 4 bases and J lost 1, with 16 bases in between. The CDR3 is 16 residues long.

The chain uses TRBV20-1 and TRBJ2-1; the D is unclear. Trimming took 2 bases from V and 10 from J, leaving 9 bases between them. The length of the CDR3 is 11 residues. Germline V gives CDR1 DFQATT, CDR2 SNEGSKA (reference sequence). The CDR3 nucleotides are TGCAGTGCTAGAAAAAACCGCGAGCAGTTCTTC. Its translation: CSARKNREQFF.

This clonotype was counted only a few times. The V and J genes are TRBV7-9 and TRBJ2-3, with D possibly matching TRBD2 (5 bases). V gave up 4 bases and J gave up 0 bases, with 14 bases separating them. The germline V gene encodes CDR1 SEHNR and CDR2 FQNEAQ (reference sequence). The CDR3 is 16 residues long. The CDR3 region is CASSSTRRLSTDTQYF. In DNA, the CDR3 is TGTGCCAGCAGCTCCACCAGGAGGCTTAGCACAGATACGCAGTATTTT.

The rearrangement links TRBV12-3 or TRBV12-4 to TRBJ1-2; 9 nucleotides line up with TRBD1. Losses at the gene ends were 7 bases for V and 5 bases for J; bases not matched to a gene: 5. The CDR3 is 13 residues long. CDR3 DNA sequence: TGTGCCAGCACCGGACAGGGGATTTATGGCTACACCTTC. It yields the protein CASTGQGIYGYTF.

This clonotype was seen a few times. The chain links TRBV12-3 or TRBV12-4 to TRBJ1-2, with D possibly TRBD1 on 6 matching bases. The V and J ends lost 3 bases and 0 bases respectively, with 8 bases between them. The CDR3 sequence is 14 residues long. The CDR3, as DNA: TGTGCCAGCAGTTTCGGGGGGCCTAACTATGGCTACACCTTC. Translation: CASSFGGPNYGYTF.

This clonotype has ten or more counts. J is TRBJ2-7 and V is TRBV6-5; 10 positions match TRBD2. The V and J ends lost 0 bases and 3 bases, in that order; junction bases with no gene match: 5. CDR3 length: 16 amino acids. Germline-derived CDR1 and CDR2 are MNHEY and SVGAGI. CDR3 bases: TGTGCCAGCAGTTACTCTCTAGCGGGGGCCTTCTACGAGCAGTACTTC. Translation gives CASSYSLAGAFYEQYF.

The rearrangement joins TRBV13 to TRBJ1-3, with a possible D match to TRBD1 (6 bases). The CDR3 covers 12 residues. Trimming took 5 bases from V and 7 from J, leaving 9 bases between them. CDR1 and CDR2 (germline): PRHDT, FYEKMQ (reference sequence). CDR3 amino acids: CASSPQGNTIYF. The CDR3 nucleotides are TGTGCCAGCAGCCCACAGGGTAACACCATATATTTT.

V and J are TRBV27 and TRBJ2-3; TRBD2 matches at 8 bases. Germline V lookup: CDR1 MNHEY, CDR2 SMNVEV (reference sequence). The CDR3 sequence is 15 residues long. Trimming cost V 5 bases and J 1 base; bases outside gene matches: 5. The chain's CDR3 is CASSVGTRGTDTQYF. DNA for the CDR3: TGTGCCAGCAGTGTCGGGACTAGGGGCACAGATACGCAGTATTTT.

V is TRBV10-3 and J is TRBJ2-7, with D hard to call. V dropped 3 bases and J dropped 6 bases, with 15 bases sitting between them. Germline CDR1 reads ENHRY; CDR2 reads SYGVKD. CDR3 length: 14 residues. The CDR3 DNA is TGTGCCATCAGTGATGCACAAGGAGTGCGCGAGCAGTACGTC. This encodes CAISDAQGVREQYV.

The chain has TRBV4-3 and TRBJ2-7; 7 bases line up with TRBD1. Germline V gene sequence: CDR1 LGHNA, CDR2 YSLEER. The CDR3 has 13 residues. V shed 3 bases and J 10 bases; nucleotides not matched to a gene: 9. CDR3 sequence reads: CASSQNTGEVQYF. The CDR3, as DNA: TGCGCCAGCAGCCAGAATACAGGGGAAGTACAGTACTTC.

This clonotype was recorded at least ten times. V usage is TRBV3-1 and J usage is TRBJ2-3; 14 nucleotides match TRBD2. The CDR3 is 18 residues long. Germline CDR1 LGHDT, CDR2 YNNKEL (reference sequence). With V trimmed by 4 bases and J by 10 bases, 16 bases remained unmatched. CDR3 DNA sequence: TGTGCCAGCAGCCTCCTGGGACTAGCGGGGGACCCCCGCCACTCGCAGTATTTT. It codes for CASSLLGLAGDPRHSQYF.

In its sample, this clonotype was seen a few times. The CDR3 nucleotides are TGTGCCAGCAGCTTGGCCCGGGGAGGGGGGGAGTATGGTGAGCAGTTCTTC. Protein product: CASSLARGGGEYGEQFF. J is TRBJ2-1 and V is TRBV7-9; a weak D match, TRBD2 (7 bases). Germline lookup yields CDR1 SEHNR and CDR2 FQNEAQ (reference sequence). The CDR3 is 17 amino acids. Trimming cost V 3 bases and J 9 bases, with 24 bases left between them.

J is TRBJ2-7 and V is TRBV20-1; a possible D gene is TRBD2 (5 bases). Germline assignment: CDR1 DFQATT and CDR2 SNEGSKA (reference sequence). With 0 bases removed from V and 2 bases from J, the gap between germline ends came to 5 bases. The CDR3 spans 12 residues. CDR3 nucleotides: TGCAGTGCTAGAGAGGAGGCCTACGAGCAGTACTTC. Amino acid sequence: CSAREEAYEQYF.

The sample holds one count of this clonotype. The chain has TRBV12-3 or TRBV12-4 and TRBJ1-2; D is perhaps TRBD1 (6 bases). V was pared by 7 bases and J by 3 bases, with 21 bases between. The CDR3 is 16 residues long. CDR3 protein: CASTYRGAGKDYGYTF. CDR3 sequence (DNA): TGTGCCAGCACGTATCGGGGGGCCGGCAAGGACTATGGCTACACCTTC.

The chain uses TRBV28 and TRBJ2-7; 11 bases map to TRBD2. In germline, CDR1 is MDHEN, CDR2 SYDVKM. The V gene end was trimmed by 4 bases and the J gene end by 6 bases; junction bases not matched to a gene: 11. The CDR3 has 16 residues. CDR3 sequence reads: CASSSASGGLGSEQYV. In DNA, the CDR3 is TGTGCCAGCAGTTCAGCTAGCGGGGGGTTGGGCAGCGAGCAGTACGTC.

As to this clonotype: The junction does not match germline at one end; this may be a read error. The V gene is TRBV18, the J gene TRBJ1-2; D possibly corresponds to TRBD1 (6 bases). CDR3 length: 17 amino acids. The germline gives CDR1 KGHSH, CDR2 LQKENI. The chain's CDR3 is CASSPQTLRTEFSGYTF. CDR3 nucleotides: TGTGCAAGCTCACCCCAAACCCTTAGGACAGAATTTTCGGGCTACACCTTC.

The V gene is TRBV29-1, the J gene TRBJ1-1, with D uncertain. The V gene's germline CDR1 is SQVTM and CDR2 ANQGSEA. Trimming shortened V by 4 bases and J by 8 bases, and 14 bases separated the two germline ends. CDR3 length equals 12 residues. CDR3 loop: CSVAEFRAEAFF. The CDR3 coding sequence is TGCAGCGTTGCAGAGTTTCGGGCCGAAGCTTTCTTT.

This clonotype was counted a few times. This chain joins TRBV19 and TRBJ1-2; 9 bases agree with TRBD1. There are 17 residues in the CDR3. Trimming at V came to 6 bases and at J to 5 bases, leaving 16 bases not matched to a gene. CDR1 is LNHDA, CDR2 SQIVND, per germline (reference sequence). The CDR3 protein is CASRSPGTGSLIYGYTF. The CDR3 nucleotides read TGTGCCAGTAGATCCCCCGGGACAGGGAGCCTCATATATGGCTACACCTTC.

This clonotype turned up a few times. J is TRBJ1-2 and V is TRBV3-1; D perhaps matches TRBD1 (6 bases). The CDR3 sequence is 14 residues long. V shed 4 bases and J shed 4 bases, with 13 bases lying between them. Looked up from germline, CDR1 is LGHDT and CDR2 is YNNKEL (reference sequence). CDR3 bases: TGTGCCAGCAGCCCCGTGGCAGGGGTCTATGGCTACACCTTC. This encodes CASSPVAGVYGYTF.

This clonotype was recorded a few times. The rearrangement uses TRBV12-3 or TRBV12-4 and TRBJ2-1; 10 bases map to TRBD2. The CDR3 runs 14 residues. V trimming: 6 bases; J trimming: 3 bases; junction bases outside the gene matches: 2. The CDR3 reads CASSRTSGYNEQFF. CDR3 bases: TGTGCCAGCAGCCGGACTAGCGGCTACAATGAGCAGTTCTTC.